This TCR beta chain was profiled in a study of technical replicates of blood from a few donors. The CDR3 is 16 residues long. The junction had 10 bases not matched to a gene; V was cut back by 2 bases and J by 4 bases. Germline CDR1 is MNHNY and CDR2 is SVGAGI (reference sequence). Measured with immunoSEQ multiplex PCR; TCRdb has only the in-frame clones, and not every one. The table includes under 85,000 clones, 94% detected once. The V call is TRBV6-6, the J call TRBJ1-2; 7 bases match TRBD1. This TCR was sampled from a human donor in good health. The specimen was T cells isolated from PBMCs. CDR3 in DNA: TGTGCCAGCAGTTACCGAAGAAGACAGGGTTCCTATGGCTACACCTTC. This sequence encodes CASSYRRRQGSYGYTF.